This T cell receptor beta chain was sequenced during a study of T cell changes during pregnancy in multiple sclerosis (dated by TCRdb to the late 2010s). Describing the broader study: Changes in the T cell repertoire over the course of pregnancy were examined in this study in women with multiple sclerosis.

The library was obtained by the immunoSEQ multiplex PCR assay. The immuneACCESS repertoire file appears here via TCRdb, limited to in-frame rearrangements. These files lack a portion of the clones; in checked studies, under half of the deficit traces to unresolved V genes, and the cause of the others is not known. The sample includes about 40,000 clones, with about 90% observed a single time. 0.56% of the sample goes to the ten largest clones. The count of this clone is one. No antigen is known for it. Nothing much larger sits one base from this clone, and base qualities are not available. CDR3 length: 13 amino acids, cysteine to phenylalanine. Only CDR3 DNA is held: 39 bases, read in frame from base 1. From a lookup of the germline V gene (reference sequence), CDR1 and CDR2 are SGHNT and YYREEE. V is pruned by 3 bases and J by 10 bases, leaving 6 bases of the junction without a gene match.

The sample consisted of CD4+ T cells from peripheral blood mononuclear cells, taken before pregnancy. The sequence is built from TRBV5-4 and TRBJ1-4, with 7 junctional bases fitting TRBD1. This sequence originates from a female donor with multiple sclerosis, enrolled in a pregnancy study. CDR3 sequence: CASSSDPGGKLFF. In nucleotides, the sequence is TGTGCCAGCAGCTCAGACCCAGGGGGAAAACTGTTTTTT. With the rest looked up from the reference TRBV5-4 and TRBJ1-4 genes rather than sequenced, the full variable domain is ETGVTQSPTHLIKTRGQQVTLRCSSQSGHNTVSWYQQALGQGPQFIFQYYREEENGRGNFPPRFSGLQFPNYSSELNVNALELDDSALYLCASSSDPGGKLFFGSGTQLSVL.